This TCR beta chain stems from a study of CD8 T cells in Susac syndrome. Negative isolation yielded CD4+ and CD8+ T cells, and FACS enriched TEMRA cells. Per germline, CDR1 SGHDT and CDR2 YYEEEE. Unmatched junction bases numbered 8, after V lost 4 bases and J lost 5 bases. The CDR3 loop spans 14 amino acids. It was with random hexamers that roughly 0.45 to 1 ug RNA was reverse transcribed. A single record per CDR3 protein comes from TCRdb applying MiXCR to the immunoSEQ multiplex PCR reads. The sample lists some 110,000 distinct CDR3 sequences; roughly 95% were seen once. What was sequenced was CD4+ T cells from PBMCs. The chain combines TRBV5-6 with TRBJ2-7, with TRBD1 identical over 8 bases. The source is a human donor with Susac syndrome. CDR3 coding DNA: TGTGCCAGCAGCCTGACAGGGGCTTCAAACGAGCAGTACTTC. It yields the protein CASSLTGASNEQYF.